These 23 T cell receptor beta chains were all obtained from the same sample, sequenced in a study of T cell responses to AZD1222 COVID-19 vaccine. Sequencing used immunoSEQ multiplex PCR; TCRdb keeps in-frame clones, though not all of them. The repertoire consists of some 170,000 clones, with about 87% occurring once and the leading ten covering more than 4%. Sequences were derived from peripheral blood, sampled 28 days after the second dose of the MenACWY control vaccine. Receptors were obtained from an adult who received the MenACWY meningococcal vaccine as a control.

This clone appeared once. V gene TRBV7-9 combines with J gene TRBJ2-1; 8 nucleotides match TRBD1. Germline V CDR1 and CDR2: SEHNR, FQNEAQ (reference sequence). The CDR3 totals 16 residues. V lost 5 bases to trimming and J lost 0 bases; unmatched junction nucleotides: 6. The CDR3 bases are TGTGCCAGCAGCCGCCCGCAGGGGGCCTCCTACAATGAGCAGTTCTTC. It is translated as CASSRPQGASYNEQFF.

This chain uses TRBV19 with TRBJ1-2; D unresolved. This CDR3 is 15 amino acids long. The germline V and J ends were trimmed by 9 bases and 0 bases, with 17 bases remaining between them. CDR1 and CDR2 from the germline V gene are LNHDA and SQIVND (reference sequence). The CDR3 here is CASSPVLTANYGYTF. CDR3 DNA: TGTGCCAGCAGTCCCGTACTAACAGCTAACTATGGCTACACCTTC.

This clone was detected only a few times. The chain is built from TRBV11-2 and TRBJ2-2; TRBD1 might be the D (6 bases). The CDR3 runs to 15 residues. Trimming took 2 bases from V and 4 from J, leaving 11 bases between them. Germline CDR1 reads SGHAT; CDR2 reads FQNNGV. The CDR3 loop is CASSLSPGATGELFF. The CDR3 bases are TGTGCCAGCAGCTTAAGTCCAGGGGCCACCGGGGAGCTGTTTTTT.

The chain uses TRBV9 and TRBJ2-3; 10 nucleotides line up with TRBD2. Germline V CDR1 and CDR2: SGDLS, YYNGEE. The J segment lost 7 bases and the V segment lost 3 bases, leaving 14 bases of the junction unmatched. The CDR3 spans 17 residues. The CDR3 reads CASSGPSSGSFRNTQYF. CDR3 coding DNA: TGTGCCAGCAGCGGCCCCTCTAGCGGGAGTTTCCGGAATACGCAGTATTTT.

The V gene is TRBV28, the J gene TRBJ1-2, with TRBD1 matching over 10 bases. The CDR3 contains 14 residues. Germline lookup yields CDR1 MDHEN and CDR2 SYDVKM. Unmatched junction bases numbered 4, after V lost 6 bases and J lost 3 bases. In nucleotides, the CDR3 is TGTGCCAGCAGGAGACAGGGGGCCGACTATGGCTACACCTTC. It specifies CASRRQGADYGYTF.

This rearrangement joins TRBV13 to TRBJ2-7; D is possibly TRBD1 (6 bases). This CDR3 contains 13 residues. Per germline, CDR1 PRHDT and CDR2 FYEKMQ (reference sequence). Trimming took off 4 bases at V and 4 bases at J, with 11 bases between the two ends. CDR3 DNA: TGTGCCAGCAGCTCCGCGGACAGTTACGAGCAGTACTTC. Its translation is CASSSADSYEQYF.

The J gene is TRBJ1-3, the V gene TRBV30; D is uncertain. The germline V and J ends were trimmed by 5 bases and 11 bases, with 16 bases remaining between them. The CDR3 runs to 12 residues. Germline CDR1 GTSNPN, CDR2 SVGIG (reference sequence). The CDR3 region is CAWDFRGSPIYF. The DNA for the CDR3 is TGTGCCTGGGACTTCAGAGGGAGTCCCATATATTTT.

CDR3 DNA sequence: TGTGCCAGCAGCCAAGGGGACAGTACTAACTATGGCTACACCTTC. Amino acid sequence: CASSQGDSTNYGYTF. This rearrangement joins TRBV4-2 to TRBJ1-2; 7 bases are a match to TRBD1. Germline assignment: CDR1 LGHNA and CDR2 YNFKEQ. V dropped 1 base and J dropped 0; count of bases not matched to a gene: 2. The CDR3 is 15 amino acids.

The chain couples TRBV14 to TRBJ2-7; the match to TRBD2 covers 8 bases. This CDR3 spans 13 amino acids. V trimming: 3 bases; J trimming: 4 bases; junction bases outside the gene matches: 2. Germline V gene lookup returns CDR1 SGHDN and CDR2 FVKESK. This CDR3 is CASSHGGGYEQYF. In DNA form, the CDR3 reads TGTGCCAGCAGCCACGGCGGGGGGTACGAGCAGTACTTC.

The chain has TRBV10-3 and TRBJ2-1, with D maybe TRBD2 (6 bases). Germline V CDR1 and CDR2: ENHRY, SYGVKD. CDR3 length: 15 residues. V was pared by 4 bases and J by 5 bases, with 15 bases between. The CDR3 loop reads CAISVEETGDNEQFF. DNA of the CDR3: TGTGCCATCAGTGTGGAGGAAACGGGGGACAATGAGCAGTTCTTC.

The chain couples TRBV5-1 to TRBJ1-1; D unresolved. This CDR3 spans 14 amino acids. Trimming removed 2 bases at V and 1 base at J, with 9 bases between. From germline, CDR1 is SGHRS and CDR2 YFSETQ. The CDR3: CASSLGPANTEAFF. Written as DNA, the CDR3 is TGCGCCAGCAGCTTAGGGCCCGCGAACACTGAAGCTTTCTTT.

V usage is TRBV28 and J usage is TRBJ1-2; 7 nucleotides agree with TRBD1. Trimming at V came to 4 bases and at J to 7 bases, leaving 3 bases not matched to a gene. Germline V gives CDR1 MDHEN, CDR2 SYDVKM. The CDR3 is made up of 12 amino acids. In DNA form, the CDR3 reads TGTGCCAGCAGTTCAGGGGGAGCTGGCTACACCTTC. Translation gives CASSSGGAGYTF.

The chain recombines TRBV6-1 with TRBJ2-7; D is unclear. Trimming pared 1 base from V and 2 bases from J, leaving 9 bases between. The CDR3 spans 14 residues. Germline loops: CDR1 MNHNS, CDR2 SASEGT. The CDR3 sequence is CASSEGQTPYEQYF. The CDR3 nucleotides are TGTGCCAGCAGTGAAGGCCAGACCCCCTACGAGCAGTACTTC.

The sample holds one count of this clone. The V call is TRBV19, the J call TRBJ1-2, with D tentatively TRBD1 (5 bases). The CDR3 spans 14 residues. Germline V gene lookup returns CDR1 LNHDA and CDR2 SQIVND (reference sequence). V lost 4 bases to trimming and J lost 7 bases, with 16 bases between them. CDR3 in amino acids: CASSRWDSTTGYTF. Here the CDR3 DNA reads TGTGCCAGTAGTAGGTGGGACTCAACAACTGGCTACACCTTC.

The chain carries TRBV6-2 or TRBV6-3 and TRBJ1-3; the match to TRBD1 covers 7 bases. V lost 4 bases, J lost 1 base, and 4 bases stayed unmatched. Per the germline V gene, CDR1 is MNHEY and CDR2 is SVGEGT. The CDR3 is made up of 15 amino acids. Here the CDR3 reads CASSSRDRSGNTIYF. The CDR3 nucleotides are TGTGCCAGCAGTTCCAGGGACAGATCTGGAAACACCATATATTTT.

The V gene is TRBV27, the J gene TRBJ1-2, with D hard to call. The CDR3 sequence is 14 residues long. The V and J ends lost 3 bases and 4 bases respectively, with 12 bases between them. Germline V gives CDR1 MNHEY, CDR2 SMNVEV (reference sequence). The CDR3 sequence: CASSFSGIGYGYTF. The DNA of the CDR3 is TGTGCCAGCAGTTTTTCCGGGATCGGCTATGGCTACACCTTC.

This chain uses TRBV4-2 with TRBJ2-3, with 10 bases fitting TRBD2. Germline V gives CDR1 LGHNA, CDR2 YNFKEQ. The CDR3 loop spans 16 amino acids. Trimming cost V 0 bases and J 1 base; bases outside gene matches: 1. The CDR3: CASSQDLAGGTDTQYF. The CDR3 DNA is TGTGCCAGCAGCCAAGATCTAGCGGGAGGCACAGATACGCAGTATTTT.

This chain uses TRBV9 with TRBJ1-4; D is unclear. The CDR3 has 17 amino acids. V lost 0 bases and J 0 bases, leaving 12 bases between the germline ends. Germline loops: CDR1 SGDLS, CDR2 YYNGEE. In DNA, the CDR3 is TGTGCCAGCAGCGTAGGTATTGATATTTCAACTAATGAAAAACTGTTTTTT. Protein: CASSVGIDISTNEKLFF.

The V call is TRBV18, the J call TRBJ1-5; no definite D call. CDR3 length equals 14 residues. CDR1 KGHSH and CDR2 LQKENI come from the germline V gene. Trimming shortened V by 3 bases and J by 5 bases, and 11 bases separated the two germline ends. The DNA for the CDR3 is TGTGCCAGCTCACCCGGGGATGGGTATCAGCCCCAGCATTTT. Protein product: CASSPGDGYQPQHF.

The chain links TRBV6-2 or TRBV6-3 to TRBJ2-3; D possibly corresponds to TRBD1 (5 bases). Germline assignment: CDR1 MNHEY and CDR2 SVGEGT. This CDR3 has 15 amino acids. V shed 5 bases and J shed 2 bases, with 14 bases lying between them. The CDR3 region is CASSPTALPTDTQYF. CDR3 coding DNA: TGTGCCAGCAGTCCGACAGCCCTACCCACAGATACGCAGTATTTT.

J is TRBJ1-6 and V is TRBV5-5; no definite D call. The CDR3 length is 14 residues. Germline lookup yields CDR1 SGHKS and CDR2 YYEKEE (reference sequence). The V end was cut by 3 bases, the J end by 8 bases, with 12 bases between. CDR3 sequence: CASSSPRTDSPLHF. CDR3 sequence (DNA): TGTGCCAGCAGCTCCCCGCGGACGGATTCACCCCTCCACTTT.

This clone occurred once. This chain connects TRBV7-3 to TRBJ1-1; 11 nucleotides line up with TRBD1. V lost 5 bases, J lost 6 bases, and 2 bases stayed unmatched. This CDR3 comprises 13 residues. CDR1 is SGHTA and CDR2 is FQGTGA in the germline V gene. The CDR3 sequence is CASSTGQGAEAFF. CDR3 bases: TGTGCCAGCAGCACGGGACAGGGGGCTGAAGCTTTCTTT.

This chain links TRBV5-4 with TRBJ2-1; 11 bases are a match to TRBD2. Germline V gene sequence: CDR1 SGHNT, CDR2 YYREEE (reference sequence). V shed 0 bases and J 4 bases; nucleotides not matched to a gene: 3. This CDR3 is 16 amino acids long. CDR3 nucleotides: TGTGCCAGCAGCTTGGCTAGCGGGAGGTTTTACAATGAGCAGTTCTTC. It specifies CASSLASGRFYNEQFF.